These 32 T cell receptor beta chains were sequenced from one sample in a study of cytomegalovirus exposure and HLA in healthy donors. PCR involved 60 Vbeta and 13 Jbeta primers. Only in-frame clones appear in the TCRdb table, and some are missing; sequencing was by immunoSEQ multiplex PCR. This sample has around 150,000 clones; approximately 79% occur once, and the top ten carry around 7%. Input material: PBMCs. The receptors derive from a man aged 35 to 55 in good health and CMV-seropositive.

The chain has TRBV5-1 and TRBJ2-7; 10 bases map to TRBD1. V was clipped by 4 bases and J by 2 bases; unmatched bases: 3. CDR1 is SGHRS, CDR2 YFSETQ, per germline. The CDR3 is 14 residues long. CDR3 amino acids: CASSRDRGTYEQYF. The DNA of the CDR3 is TGCGCCAGCAGCCGGGACAGGGGAACCTACGAGCAGTACTTC.

This clone was detected once. The chain joins TRBV5-5 to TRBJ2-1; 9 bases line up with TRBD1. Per the germline V gene, CDR1 is SGHKS and CDR2 is YYEKEE (reference sequence). CDR3 length: 13 residues. The ends lost 7 bases at V and 8 bases at J; junction bases unmatched: 7. DNA of the CDR3: TGTGCCAGCCGACAGGGGGGCGGAGATGAGCAGTTCTTC. It yields the protein CASRQGGGDEQFF.

This clone was detected only a few times. The CDR3 nucleotides read TGTGCCAGCACCTGGGACAGGGTGAACACTGAAGCTTTCTTT. It is translated as CASTWDRVNTEAFF. The chain carries TRBV11-2 and TRBJ1-1; 9 positions agree with TRBD1. The germline V gene encodes CDR1 SGHAT and CDR2 FQNNGV. With 7 bases clipped from V and 0 bases from J, the junction kept 3 bases outside the gene matches. The CDR3 is made up of 14 amino acids. Full variable domain (remainder filled in from reference TRBV11-2 and TRBJ1-1): EAGVAQSPRYKIIEKRQSVAFWCNPISGHATLYWYQQILGQGPKLLIQFQNNGVVDDSQLPKDRFSAERLKGVDSTLKIQPAKLEDSAVYLCASTWDRVNTEAFFGQGTRLTVV.

The chain links TRBV7-2 to TRBJ1-2; D remains ambiguous. Trimming removed 5 bases at V and 7 bases at J, with 14 bases between. The CDR3 runs 13 residues. Germline-derived CDR1 and CDR2 are SGHTA and FQGNSA. CDR3 loop: CASSPQRVGGYTF. The CDR3, as DNA: TGTGCCAGCAGCCCACAGCGGGTTGGTGGCTACACCTTC.

This chain connects TRBV6-5 to TRBJ2-7, with 9 bases fitting TRBD1. Per the germline V gene, CDR1 is MNHEY and CDR2 is SVGAGI. The CDR3 runs 15 residues. V shed 4 bases, J shed 2 bases, and the junction held 6 bases outside the gene matches. CDR3 in DNA: TGTGCCAGCAGTTCACAGGGGGCGTCTCCCTACGAGCAGTACTTC. It translates to CASSSQGASPYEQYF.

The CDR3 here is CASSLTTSGQETQYF. CDR3 DNA sequence: TGCGCCAGCAGCCTCACTACTAGCGGCCAAGAGACCCAGTACTTC. The genes are TRBV4-3 and TRBJ2-5, with 8 bases that match TRBD2. CDR1 and CDR2 (germline): LGHNA, YSLEER. The length of the CDR3 is 15 residues. With V trimmed by 4 bases and J by 1 base, 5 bases remained unmatched.

The chain is built from TRBV2 and TRBJ1-2; 8 positions match TRBD1. Germline trimming cut 10 bases from V and 8 bases from J; bases unmatched to any gene: 9. This CDR3 spans 12 amino acids. Germline values: CDR1 SNHLY, CDR2 FYNNEI. The CDR3 reads CATTDRAKGYTF. CDR3 nucleotides: TGTGCCACCACGGACAGGGCGAAAGGCTACACCTTC.

The rearrangement joins TRBV9 to TRBJ2-7, with 8 bases aligning to TRBD1. The V segment lost 2 bases and the J segment 7 bases; nucleotides outside the gene matches: 8. The CDR3 is made up of 14 amino acids. CDR1 is SGDLS, CDR2 YYNGEE, per germline. Here the CDR3 reads CASSVGGQAEEQYF. For the CDR3, the DNA is TGTGCCAGCAGCGTGGGGGGACAGGCTGAAGAGCAGTACTTC.

With regard to this clone: A read error may account for a junction end that differs from germline. This chain connects TRBV20-1 to TRBJ1-4, with 7 bases identical to TRBD1. Germline V gives CDR1 DFQATT, CDR2 SNEGSKA (reference sequence). CDR3 length: 10 residues. The CDR3, as DNA: TGCAGTGCTACCACAGGGGTGGCGGTTTTT. This codes for CSATTGVAVF.

This rearrangement joins TRBV7-9 to TRBJ2-3; D may be TRBD1 (5 bases). V lost 4 bases and J 2 bases, leaving 10 bases between the germline ends. The germline CDR1 and CDR2 sequences are SEHNR and FQNEAQ (reference sequence). The CDR3 runs 14 residues. Here the CDR3 DNA reads TGTGCCAGCAGCTCCCCGACAGCCACAGATACGCAGTATTTT. Protein sequence: CASSSPTATDTQYF.

The V gene is TRBV5-6, the J gene TRBJ2-7; TRBD1 might be the D (5 bases). V lost 4 bases, J lost 2 bases, and 16 bases lay in between. The CDR3 runs to 15 residues. Germline CDR1 is SGHDT and CDR2 is YYEEEE. CDR3 nucleotide sequence: TGTGCCAGCAGCCTTGAAGTGACAGTCCCCTACGAGCAGTACTTC. Its translation: CASSLEVTVPYEQYF.

The chain combines TRBV29-1 with TRBJ1-2, with 8 bases fitting TRBD1. J lost 5 bases, V lost 1 base, and 12 bases had no gene match. The CDR3 loop spans 16 amino acids. The germline V gene encodes CDR1 SQVTM and CDR2 ANQGSEA. The CDR3 coding sequence is TGCAGCGTTGAAGGGGGACAGGACTTTAGAGGGTATGGCTACACCTTC. Translation gives CSVEGGQDFRGYGYTF.

The rearrangement links TRBV18 to TRBJ2-7, with 7 bases identical to TRBD2. The CDR3 covers 14 residues. The J segment lost 3 bases and the V segment lost 3 bases, leaving 5 bases of the junction unmatched. Germline V CDR1 and CDR2: KGHSH, LQKENI. The CDR3 DNA sequence: TGTGCCAGCTCACCGGCACCGGGGGGCTACGAGCAGTACTTC. This codes for CASSPAPGGYEQYF.

J is TRBJ1-4 and V is TRBV5-4; no firm D call. Trimming removed 4 bases from V and 5 bases from J, with 15 bases in between. Germline values: CDR1 SGHNT, CDR2 YYREEE (reference sequence). This CDR3 region has 15 residues. Written as DNA, the CDR3 is TGTGCCAGCAGCCGTACCAGTGGTTGGAATGAAAAACTGTTTTTT. It codes for CASSRTSGWNEKLFF.

CDR3 region: CASSLGLGGGLDTQYF. As DNA, the CDR3 is TGTGCCAGCAGTTTGGGGCTAGGGGGGGGGCTAGATACGCAGTATTTT. This chain connects TRBV28 to TRBJ2-3; perhaps TRBD2 as D (7 bases). The length of the CDR3 is 16 residues. Per the germline V gene, CDR1 is MDHEN and CDR2 is SYDVKM. Trimming pared 3 bases from V and 5 bases from J, leaving 18 bases between.

The chain combines TRBV2 with TRBJ2-2, with a weak D call TRBD2 (5 bases). The CDR3 contains 14 residues. Germline V CDR1 and CDR2: SNHLY, FYNNEI. The V gene lost 7 bases and the J gene lost 1 base, with 10 bases spanning the gap. The CDR3: CASNKDWNTGELFF. The CDR3 DNA follows: TGTGCCAGCAACAAGGACTGGAACACCGGGGAGCTGTTTTTT.

J is TRBJ1-1 and V is TRBV5-1; D gene uncertain. The CDR3 length is 14 residues. CDR1 SGHRS and CDR2 YFSETQ come from the germline V gene. Between the trimmed V and J ends, which lost 4 bases and 0 bases, there was a span of 10 bases. The DNA for the CDR3 is TGCGCCAGCAGCCCCGGGGTTATGAACACTGAAGCTTTCTTT. Encoded protein: CASSPGVMNTEAFF.

This clone has more than one count but fewer than ten. V is TRBV10-3 and J is TRBJ1-2; 9 nucleotides align to TRBD1. The CDR3 loop spans 14 amino acids. V shed 0 bases, J shed 8 bases, and the junction held 4 bases outside the gene matches. CDR1 is ENHRY, CDR2 SYGVKD, per germline. This chain's CDR3 is CAISESVTGGGYTF. The CDR3 nucleotides are TGTGCCATCAGTGAGTCGGTAACAGGGGGCGGCTACACCTTC.

The chain is built from TRBV9 and TRBJ1-1; the match to TRBD1 covers 9 bases. V lost 0 bases to trimming and J lost 2 bases; unmatched junction nucleotides: 5. CDR1 and CDR2 from the germline V gene are SGDLS and YYNGEE. The CDR3 contains 16 residues. For the CDR3, the DNA is TGTGCCAGCAGCGTAGGGACAGGGGCCCTCAACACTGAAGCTTTCTTT. It translates to CASSVGTGALNTEAFF. Full variable domain (rest looked up from reference TRBV9 and TRBJ1-1): DSGVTQTPKHLITATGQRVTLRCSPRSGDLSVYWYQQSLDQGLQFLIQYYNGEERAKGNILERFSAQQFPDLHSELNLSSLELGDSALYFCASSVGTGALNTEAFFGQGTRLTVV.

The V and J genes are TRBV4-3 and TRBJ2-7, with TRBD2 matching over 7 bases. In germline, CDR1 is LGHNA, CDR2 YSLEER. The CDR3 runs to 13 residues. Trimming removed 4 bases from V and 6 bases from J; junction bases left unmatched: 6. The CDR3 region has the DNA TGCGCCAGCAGCCCGGGGCCGGGAGGCGAGCAGTACTTC. This codes for CASSPGPGGEQYF.

The chain has TRBV7-9 and TRBJ2-4; 8 bases are a match to TRBD1. CDR1 SEHNR and CDR2 FQNEAQ come from the germline V gene (reference sequence). The CDR3 runs to 16 residues. V was pared by 5 bases and J by 0 bases, with 6 bases of the junction left unmatched. The CDR3 coding sequence is TGTGCCAGCAGCCGGGGAGACAGGGGAGCCAAAAACATTCAGTACTTC. Protein product: CASSRGDRGAKNIQYF.

The CDR3 spells CASSVGVGSGGYTEAFF. CDR3 DNA: TGTGCCAGCAGCGTAGGAGTTGGATCGGGAGGGTACACTGAAGCTTTCTTT. V gene TRBV9 combines with J gene TRBJ1-1; D uncertain. Trimming took 0 bases from V and 3 from J, leaving 18 bases between them. The CDR3 runs to 17 residues. The germline V gene encodes CDR1 SGDLS and CDR2 YYNGEE.

This chain connects TRBV7-9 to TRBJ1-1; TRBD1 aligns across 7 bases. The CDR3 is 15 amino acids. The V gene end was trimmed by 5 bases and the J gene end by 1 base; junction bases not matched to a gene: 7. The germline V gene encodes CDR1 SEHNR and CDR2 FQNEAQ (reference sequence). The CDR3 reads CASSDRDVRNTEAFF. CDR3 DNA: TGTGCCAGCAGCGACAGGGACGTAAGGAACACTGAAGCTTTCTTT.

The chain uses TRBV5-1 and TRBJ2-1, with 9 positions matching TRBD2. The CDR3 has 15 amino acids. CDR1 is SGHRS and CDR2 is YFSETQ in the germline V gene. J was trimmed by 4 bases and V by 4 bases; bases with no gene match: 6. CDR3 residues: CASSQSGGTYNEQFF. The CDR3 DNA reads as TGCGCCAGCAGCCAGAGCGGGGGGACATACAATGAGCAGTTCTTC. Complete variable domain (other parts from reference TRBV5-1 and TRBJ2-1): KAGVTQTPRYLIKTRGQQVTLSCSPISGHRSVSWYQQTPGQGLQFLFEYFSETQRNKGNFPGRFSGRQFSNSRSEMNVSTLELGDSALYLCASSQSGGTYNEQFFGPGTRLTVL.

This clone has more than one count but fewer than ten. The genes are TRBV6-6 and TRBJ2-1, with 8 nucleotides matching TRBD1. The CDR3 has 16 amino acids. With V trimmed by 0 bases and J by 8 bases, 9 bases remained unmatched. Per germline, CDR1 MNHNY and CDR2 SVGAGI (reference sequence). The CDR3 DNA reads as TGTGCCAGCAGTTACTCCGGGACAGGCGGTGGTCATGAGCAGTTCTTC. Translated, it gives CASSYSGTGGGHEQFF.

The chain couples TRBV25-1 to TRBJ2-5; no firm D call. Germline V gene data show CDR1 as MGHDK and CDR2 as SYGVNS. CDR3 length equals 15 residues. Trimming left V 2 bases short and J 6 bases short, with 16 bases between. The CDR3 spells CASSETLVDLKTQYF. In nucleotides, the CDR3 is TGTGCCAGCAGTGAAACGTTAGTCGACTTGAAGACCCAGTACTTC. The full variable domain, its missing parts supplied by reference TRBV25-1 and TRBJ2-5, is EADIYQTPRYLVIGTGKKITLECSQTMGHDKMYWYQQDPGMELHLIHYSYGVNSTEKGDLSSESTVSRIRTEHFPLTLESARPSHTSQYLCASSETLVDLKTQYFGPGTRLLVL.

The rearrangement joins TRBV30 to TRBJ1-5; 7 bases are a match to TRBD1. CDR1 is GTSNPN and CDR2 is SVGIG in the germline V gene (reference sequence). The CDR3 runs 15 residues. J was trimmed by 0 bases and V by 5 bases; bases with no gene match: 7. Here the CDR3 reads CAWASGGISNQPQHF. DNA of the CDR3: TGTGCCTGGGCCTCAGGGGGGATTAGCAATCAGCCCCAGCATTTT.

This chain joins TRBV7-2 and TRBJ2-5; D is unclear. V shed 4 bases and J shed 3 bases, with 12 bases lying between them. Germline assignment: CDR1 SGHTA and CDR2 FQGNSA. The CDR3 consists of 14 residues. The chain's CDR3 is CASSSWRAEETQYF. CDR3 DNA: TGTGCCAGCAGCTCTTGGAGAGCCGAAGAGACCCAGTACTTC.

This clone has just a few counts. This chain uses TRBV6-1 with TRBJ2-5; 9 bases map to TRBD2. V shed 1 base, J shed 1 base, and the junction held 4 bases outside the gene matches. Germline CDR1 and CDR2: MNHNS and SASEGT. The CDR3 runs to 16 residues. In DNA form, the CDR3 reads TGTGCCAGCAGTGAAGTGGGCGGGGGGGCCCAAGAGACCCAGTACTTC. This encodes CASSEVGGGAQETQYF.

This clone was seen once. The gene calls are TRBV6-1 and TRBJ2-7, with 8 bases that match TRBD2. Germline V CDR1 and CDR2: MNHNS, SASEGT. The CDR3 consists of 19 residues. With V trimmed by 2 bases and J by 2 bases, 17 bases remained unmatched. DNA of the CDR3: TGTGCCAGCAGTGAACGTGACGGAACAACTAGCGGACCTCCCTACGAGCAGTACTTC. Encoded protein: CASSERDGTTSGPPYEQYF.

J is TRBJ2-7 and V is TRBV6-6; 11 positions match TRBD2. The CDR3 sequence is 14 residues long. The junction had 9 bases not matched to a gene; V was cut back by 8 bases and J by 6 bases. Germline CDR1 MNHNY, CDR2 SVGAGI (reference sequence). The DNA of the CDR3 is TGTGCCAGCGGAGGGAGAACTAGCGGGGGCGAGCAGTACTTC. Translation gives CASGGRTSGGEQYF.

The genes are TRBV5-8 and TRBJ2-7; TRBD1 matches at 7 bases. The CDR3 consists of 17 residues. The V segment lost 0 bases and the J segment 5 bases; nucleotides outside the gene matches: 14. The germline CDR1 and CDR2 sequences are SGHTS and YDEGEE. DNA for the CDR3: TGTGCCAGCAGCTTGGCAGGACAGGTACTTCGTCGGGACGAGCAGTACTTC. Translation: CASSLAGQVLRRDEQYF.